This T cell receptor (beta chain) was captured in a study of regulatory T cells in long-lasting Graves disease (dated by TCRdb to the early 2020s). In the study overall: To count as having persistent Graves' disease, a patient had to have received antithyroid drug treatment for over 5 years with TSH receptor autoantibodies remaining persistently positive. Peripheral blood TCR sequencing and RNA sequencing compared persistent Graves' disease patients with newly diagnosed Graves' disease patients. The study was registered as a clinical trial and conducted in China. A total of 35 or so samples were covered by TCR sequencing, comprising approximately 13 persistent and 20 or so newly diagnosed Graves' disease patients. In the clinical cohort, patients with persistent Graves' disease had used antithyroid drugs for an average of roughly 10 years.

The CDR3 starts with the cysteine, ends with the phenylalanine, and has 15 residues. Left in the record is the CDR3 DNA by itself, 45 bases read in frame from the first base. The germline V gene encodes CDR1 LGHDT and CDR2 YNNKEL (reference sequence). After removal of 1 base from V and 7 bases from J, the junction retains 3 bases not matched to a gene. Study-level results and caveats: Patients with persistent disease shared more public clonotypes (fewer than 3,000) than newly diagnosed patients did (approximately 970). Peripheral blood alone was examined, since thyroid tissue, which constituted the primary lesion, could not be accessed. Compared with newly diagnosed patients, patients with persistent Graves' disease had lower TCR Shannon entropy and fewer highly expanded clones, which suggests clonal expansion. Preferential use of TRBV28, TRBJ1-2 and TRBJ2-5 was observed in persistent disease, whereas TRBV20-1 and TRBJ2-1 were favored in newly diagnosed disease. Sequencing and analysis were limited to the TCR beta chain. The small sample size was acknowledged by the authors as a limitation that may reduce accuracy.

This clonotype was found a few times. Its cognate antigen has yet to be identified. No qualities accompany the bases; no much larger clone lies one base away. The time point tag for this specimen amounts to: persistent/refractory GD, antithyroid drugs over 5 years with positive TRAb. For both TCR sequencing and RNA sequencing, RNA was extracted from PBMCs using TRIzol. The diagnosis of Graves' disease followed American Thyroid Association guidelines. Recruitment of patients was carried out at an endocrinology department in Xi'an, China. Each patient gave 8.5 to 9.5 milliliters of peripheral blood, collected in an EDTA anticoagulant tube. Ficoll Paque Plus density gradient separation was used to isolate PBMCs, and no additional T cell sorting was done. RNA quality was checked with an Agilent 2100 Bioanalyzer and agarose gel, and concentration with a NanoDrop 2000. Library preparation used multiplex PCR. These reads were obtained on an Illumina HiSeq 4000. CDR3 regions were amplified by Arm-PCR with iRepertoire HTBI primers to construct TCR beta libraries. Gel purification was performed on PCR products prior to sequencing. As for how the authors treated the data: A total of around 59 TRBV and more than twelve TRBJ segments were identified across samples and were used for gene usage analysis of CDR3 amino acid clonotypes. COPE and FqMerger were used to merge the filtered high-quality paired reads into contigs. BLAST was used to align contigs to the IMGT TRBV, TRBD and TRBJ reference genes, and CDR3 was defined following IMGT. Any clonotype with a frequency above 0.1% was counted as a highly expanded clone. Shannon entropy served as the measure of repertoire diversity, while the Gini coefficient captured V-J evenness. Public clonotypes were defined as clonotypes shared by more than one individual. The public reads were quality trimmed at Q25 with fastp and then assembled into clones with MiXCR by TCRdb, keeping productive beta chains. One record per CDR3 amino acid sequence lists the most common genes and DNA. TCRdb, rather than the study authors, made the V and J calls. The sample table lists about half a million distinct CDR3 sequences, approximately 22% of them with a count of one. Less than 15% of the sample belongs to the ten largest clones.

The V gene is TRBV3-1 and the J gene is TRBJ1-3; 11 junctional bases match TRBD1. The receptor's source is a female donor with Graves disease. The sample in question was peripheral blood mononuclear cells (PBMCs), obtained when the disease was refractory, from a patient treated with antithyroid drugs. The sequenced DNA: TGTGCCAGCAGCCAAGCGGACAGGGGGCTCAACACCATATATTTT. This is translated as CASSQADRGLNTIYF.